This TCR beta chain was captured by sequencing in a study of shared clonotypes between healthy human individuals. Study-wide background: The study used three CD4 naive, three CD4 memory, two CD8 naive and one CD8 memory plate per donor.

Germline CDR1 SNHLY, CDR2 FYNNEI. V was cut by 0 bases and J by 4 bases, with 16 bases left in between. The CDR3 is made up of 16 amino acids. The study drew all its donors from Caucasian adults living in Nashville, Tennessee. Generated by immunoSEQ multiplex PCR, the TCRdb table keeps only in-frame clones and is missing some. The repertoire includes 1,500,000 or so clones, approximately 98.5% of them detected once, and around 0.38% sits in the top ten. As regards this clone: Antigen unknown.

Study-level points and caveats: Naive CD4 clonotypes overlapped across a handful of donors at roughly 4.5%.

The sample taken for sequencing was naive CD4+ T cells sorted from blood. Subset denoted: CD45RA+ positively selected. The chain recombines TRBV2 with TRBJ2-7, with a possible D match to TRBD1 (5 bases). The clonotype comes from a man in his thirties or forties in good health. In nucleotides, the CDR3 is TGTGCCAGCAGTGAAGCGCGTCGAGACAGCTTATACGAGCAGTACTTC. It is translated as CASSEARRDSLYEQYF.